The T cell receptor (beta chain) described here comes from a study of blood T cell repertoires in COVID-19. TCRdb keeps only in-frame clones here, not all; method: immunoSEQ multiplex PCR. Of about 160,000 clones in the sample, less than 85% were seen once. The germline gives CDR1 SEHNR, CDR2 FQNEAQ (reference sequence). The ends were cut back, 8 bases at V and 1 base at J, with 17 bases in the middle. CDR3 size: 15 residues. The source is a woman aged 50 to 60 who had recovered from COVID-19. The sequenced sample was PBMCs or T cells enriched from blood (not recorded which). The chain links TRBV7-9 to TRBJ1-2, with D maybe TRBD1 (5 bases). The CDR3, as DNA: TGTGCCAGCGGTCGCGGGGGGGTCCTTAACTATGGCTACACCTTC. It yields the protein CASGRGGVLNYGYTF.